This T cell receptor (beta chain) is from a study of T cell repertoires in cytomegalovirus infection. Study summary: An indication of both CMV infection and matching HLA type came from public TCR beta signatures.

Study-wide results and limits: Across the ex vivo response, the dominant clonotypes were HLA-C-restricted CMV-specific TCR beta clonotypes. Carriers of CMV and the relevant HLA type were discriminated by public TCR beta frequency.

Germline CDR1 reads SNHLY; CDR2 reads FYNNEI. The V segment lost 10 bases and the J segment 0 bases; nucleotides outside the gene matches: 9. This CDR3 comprises 15 residues. TCRdb independently ran MiXCR on the reads; one entry per CDR3 protein. The sample has 630,000 or so distinct CDR3 sequences; approximately 24% are singletons. This clonotype showed up just once. The antigen remains undetermined. Sequences were obtained from CD8+ T cells from PBMCs. The rearrangement joins TRBV2 to TRBJ2-1; the match to TRBD1 covers 7 bases. The source is a human donor in good health (CMV status not recorded). Some clones in this sample may be carry-over from other donors' samples. The CDR3 loop reads CATAGGSTSYNEQFF. CDR3 sequence (DNA): TGTGCCACCGCAGGGGGATCGACCTCCTACAATGAGCAGTTCTTC.